This T cell receptor (beta chain) was captured in a study of cytomegalovirus exposure and HLA in healthy donors. Findings and caveats of the study: An analysis that was carried out later associated 15,000 to 20,000 TCR beta sequences with HLA alleles at 0.05 false discovery rate. Follow-up analysis seemed to connect common viral pathogens with several of the most significant clusters identified.

The PCR was carried out with 60 Vbeta primers and 13 Jbeta primers. TCRdb's copy holds only in-frame clones and misses some; the assay was immunoSEQ multiplex PCR. This sample contains under 35,000 clones. Germline CDR1 is MNHEY and CDR2 is SMNVEV (reference sequence). There are 14 residues in the CDR3. With 7 bases removed from V and 4 bases from J, the gap between germline ends came to 14 bases. In the case of this clone: The target antigen is unknown.

The clonotype originates from a man aged 25-45 years in good health and CMV-seronegative. The sample taken for sequencing was PBMCs. The chain carries TRBV27 and TRBJ2-1, with a tentative D call TRBD2 (5 bases). The CDR3 DNA sequence: TGTGCCAGCACCGTTTATTCGGGATACAATGAGCAGTTCTTC. Translated: CASTVYSGYNEQFF.